The 9 T cell receptor beta chains reported below all come from one sample, sequenced in a study of circulating and synovial CD4+ cells in juvenile arthritis. TCRdb's table, derived via immunoSEQ multiplex PCR, lists solely in-frame clones and lacks some. The sample has about 1,700 clones; approximately 95% are singletons. The sample consisted of CD4+ T cells from synovial fluid. Source of these receptors: a human donor with juvenile idiopathic arthritis.

The genes are TRBV18 and TRBJ2-5, with 7 positions matching TRBD2. Germline assignment: CDR1 KGHSH and CDR2 LQKENI. CDR3 size: 15 residues. The J segment lost 0 bases and the V segment lost 4 bases, leaving 5 bases of the junction unmatched. CDR3: CASSLSGGNQETQYF. The CDR3 region has the DNA TGTGCCAGCTCACTCTCCGGGGGGAACCAAGAGACCCAGTACTTC.

The rearrangement joins TRBV27 to TRBJ2-7, with D tentatively TRBD2 (5 bases). The CDR3 is 13 amino acids. V lost 6 bases, J lost 1 base, and 10 bases lay in between. Germline loops: CDR1 MNHEY, CDR2 SMNVEV (reference sequence). The CDR3 bases are TGTGCCAGCAGCCGCGGGCGGTCCTACGAGCAGTACTTC. This codes for CASSRGRSYEQYF.

The V and J genes are TRBV27 and TRBJ2-1; TRBD2 aligns across 10 bases. CDR3 length: 15 residues. With V trimmed by 2 bases and J by 6 bases, 4 bases remained unmatched. Germline lookup yields CDR1 MNHEY and CDR2 SMNVEV (reference sequence). CDR3 residues: CASSLSGRASNEQFF. The CDR3 nucleotides read TGTGCCAGCAGTTTAAGCGGGAGGGCCTCCAATGAGCAGTTCTTC.

The chain combines TRBV19 with TRBJ2-7; 13 bases agree with TRBD2. This CDR3 comprises 16 residues. CDR1 is LNHDA, CDR2 SQIVND, per germline (reference sequence). The V and J ends lost 5 bases and 4 bases, in that order; junction bases with no gene match: 8. The CDR3 DNA reads TGTGCCAGTAGTTCCAGGACTAGCGGGAGTGGGTACGAGCAGTACTTC. Encoded protein: CASSSRTSGSGYEQYF.

The V and J genes are TRBV27 and TRBJ2-7; D is perhaps TRBD1 (5 bases). The CDR3 runs to 15 residues. In germline, CDR1 is MNHEY, CDR2 SMNVEV (reference sequence). Deletions cut 4 bases from V and 7 bases from J, with 20 bases between. The CDR3 DNA reads TGTGCCAGCAGTTCCACAGGTTTTACACTGGGAGAGCAGTACTTC. Amino acids: CASSSTGFTLGEQYF.

The V and J genes are TRBV11-3 and TRBJ2-7; D perhaps matches TRBD1 (6 bases). Per the germline V gene, CDR1 is SGHNT and CDR2 is YENEEA. The V and J ends lost 5 bases and 3 bases respectively, with 17 bases between them. This CDR3 is 15 amino acids long. This CDR3 is CASSPGPQGGYEQYF. CDR3 bases: TGTGCCAGCAGCCCCGGCCCACAGGGTGGCTACGAGCAGTACTTC.

The rearrangement links TRBV5-1 to TRBJ2-3; tentatively, D is TRBD2 (5 bases). The germline CDR1 and CDR2 sequences are SGHRS and YFSETQ. The CDR3 is 14 residues long. Trimming cost V 1 base and J 1 base, with 7 bases left between them. The CDR3 reads CASSLSGGTDTQYF. CDR3 sequence (DNA): TGCGCCAGCAGCTTGTCCGGGGGCACAGATACGCAGTATTTT.

V usage is TRBV9 and J usage is TRBJ1-3; D may be TRBD1 (5 bases). This CDR3 spans 17 amino acids. V was clipped by 0 bases and J by 4 bases, with 17 bases between them. The germline gives CDR1 SGDLS, CDR2 YYNGEE. DNA for the CDR3: TGTGCCAGCAGCGTAGCTCCGGGGCGGGGGACGGGAAACACCATATATTTT. Translated, it gives CASSVAPGRGTGNTIYF. The complete variable domain, with remaining parts taken from reference TRBV9 and TRBJ1-3, reads DSGVTQTPKHLITATGQRVTLRCSPRSGDLSVYWYQQSLDQGLQFLIQYYNGEERAKGNILERFSAQQFPDLHSELNLSSLELGDSALYFCASSVAPGRGTGNTIYFGEGSWLTVV.

This chain joins TRBV2 and TRBJ1-2, with 7 bases lining up with TRBD1. Germline CDR1 reads SNHLY; CDR2 reads FYNNEI. Trimming removed 8 bases from V and 5 bases from J; junction bases left unmatched: 5. The CDR3 extends over 12 amino acids. CDR3 loop: CASRGTAYGYTF. CDR3 coding DNA: TGTGCCAGCCGCGGGACAGCATATGGCTACACCTTC.